These 27 T cell receptor beta chains came from one sample sequenced in a study of blood T cell repertoires in COVID-19. Sequencing was performed with immunoSEQ multiplex PCR; in TCRdb, only in-frame clones are kept and a portion is missing. The data contain approximately 190,000 clones, 70% to 90% of them singletons. The source material was peripheral blood. Receptors originate from a man older than 75 with acute or convalescent COVID-19.

This clone has only a few counts. V usage is TRBV15 and J usage is TRBJ2-1; 7 bases map to TRBD2. Trimming removed 4 bases from V and 3 bases from J; junction bases left unmatched: 12. The CDR3 has 17 residues. The V gene's germline CDR1 is LNHNV and CDR2 YYDKDF (reference sequence). CDR3 coding DNA: TGTGCCACCAGCACCTCTAAAGCTAGCGGACTCTACAATGAGCAGTTCTTC. It codes for CATSTSKASGLYNEQFF.

The CDR3 sequence: CASSIIGTGTSTNEKLFF. The CDR3 coding sequence is TGTGCCAGCAGCATTATCGGGACAGGGACTTCAACTAATGAAAAACTGTTTTTT. The chain is built from TRBV7-9 and TRBJ1-4; TRBD1 aligns across 9 bases. There are 18 residues in the CDR3. Germline CDR1 is SEHNR and CDR2 is FQNEAQ (reference sequence). J lost 0 bases, V lost 5 bases, and 10 bases had no gene match.

This chain links TRBV5-5 with TRBJ1-4; 7 bases agree with TRBD1. The CDR3 covers 14 residues. Germline V CDR1 and CDR2: SGHKS, YYEKEE (reference sequence). Unmatched junction bases numbered 4, after V lost 0 bases and J lost 8 bases. CDR3 sequence: CASSLGQGGEKLFF. CDR3 in DNA: TGTGCCAGCAGCTTGGGACAGGGTGGGGAAAAACTGTTTTTT.

J is TRBJ1-4 and V is TRBV5-1; D unresolved. Between the trimmed V and J ends, which lost 5 bases and 4 bases, there was a span of 12 bases. Germline V gives CDR1 SGHRS, CDR2 YFSETQ. CDR3 length equals 14 residues. CDR3 DNA: TGCGCCAGCAGTGGTGGCAACCTTAATGAAAAACTGTTTTTT. It encodes CASSGGNLNEKLFF.

Turning to this clone: Other DNA sequences from this sample encode an identical CDR3 as well. The rearrangement uses TRBV18 and TRBJ1-1; no definite D call. Germline CDR1 reads KGHSH; CDR2 reads LQKENI. The V and J ends lost 2 bases and 0 bases respectively, with 7 bases between them. CDR3 length equals 14 residues. CDR3 coding DNA: TGTGCCAGCTCACCAACCGGGGTGAACACTGAAGCTTTCTTT. As protein: CASSPTGVNTEAFF.

V is TRBV7-9 and J is TRBJ1-4, with D unresolved. Germline CDR1 is SEHNR and CDR2 is FQNEAQ (reference sequence). The length of the CDR3 is 15 residues. Trimming removed 1 base from V and 0 bases from J, with 6 bases in between. Here the CDR3 DNA reads TGTGCCAGCAGCTTAGGCACAGCAACTAATGAAAAACTGTTTTTT. It encodes CASSLGTATNEKLFF.

V is TRBV7-2 and J is TRBJ2-4; 15 bases are a match to TRBD2. Germline CDR1 SGHTA, CDR2 FQGNSA. Trimming took 5 bases from V and 7 from J; bases not matched to a gene: 3. The CDR3 length is 15 residues. CDR3: CASSPGLAGGNIQYF. CDR3 nucleotide sequence: TGTGCCAGCAGCCCGGGACTAGCGGGAGGCAACATTCAGTACTTC.

The chain is built from TRBV24-1 and TRBJ2-7; D call uncertain. Germline V gives CDR1 KGHDR, CDR2 SFDVKD. The CDR3 has 14 residues. V was cut by 4 bases and J by 7 bases, with 16 bases left in between. As DNA, the CDR3 is TGTGCCACCAGTGAATATAACAGACCTCATGAGCAGTACTTC. It is translated as CATSEYNRPHEQYF.

The gene calls are TRBV4-2 and TRBJ2-6, with TRBD2 matching over 9 bases. V lost 4 bases, J lost 0 bases, and 7 bases stayed unmatched. CDR1 and CDR2 from the germline V gene are LGHNA and YNFKEQ. CDR3 length: 18 amino acids. The CDR3 is CASSLSSGSSSGANVLTF. The CDR3 DNA is TGTGCCAGCAGCCTCAGTAGCGGGAGTAGCTCTGGGGCCAACGTCCTGACTTTC.

The chain employs TRBV6-5 and TRBJ2-3, with 7 bases that match TRBD1. Trimming cost V 4 bases and J 0 bases; bases outside gene matches: 4. Germline V CDR1 and CDR2: MNHEY, SVGAGI. The CDR3 is 15 amino acids. The CDR3 loop is CASSSGQLSTDTQYF. CDR3 sequence (DNA): TGTGCCAGCAGTTCGGGACAGCTTAGCACAGATACGCAGTATTTT.

This clone was observed a handful of times. V usage is TRBV29-1 and J usage is TRBJ1-2; D not certain. The CDR3 is made up of 14 amino acids. Trimming took 3 bases from V and 8 from J, leaving 19 bases between them. Per germline, CDR1 SQVTM and CDR2 ANQGSEA. The CDR3 DNA sequence: TGCAGCGTTGAGAAGGACTTCGGATTGGACGGCTACACCTTC. It codes for CSVEKDFGLDGYTF. The variable domain in full, with the rest retrieved from reference TRBV29-1 and TRBJ1-2, is SAVISQKPSRDICQRGTSLTIQCQVDSQVTMMFWYRQQPGQSLTLIATANQGSEATYESGFVIDKFPISRPNLTFSTLTVSNMSPEDSSIYLCSVEKDFGLDGYTFGSGTRLTVV.

The rearrangement links TRBV6-5 to TRBJ1-1; D remains unclear. The CDR3 is made up of 13 amino acids. Germline V lookup: CDR1 MNHEY, CDR2 SVGAGI. Trimming stripped 2 bases from V and 4 bases from J, with 8 bases between. DNA of the CDR3: TGTGCCAGCAGTTACGGCCGGGGCACTGAAGCTTTCTTT. Residues: CASSYGRGTEAFF.

This chain uses TRBV5-6 with TRBJ1-3, with D maybe TRBD1 (6 bases). Germline V gene lookup returns CDR1 SGHDT and CDR2 YYEEEE. V lost 4 bases and J lost 0, with 8 bases in between. CDR3 length: 14 amino acids. This CDR3 reads CASSRQVSGNTIYF. The CDR3 DNA is TGTGCCAGCAGCCGACAGGTCTCTGGAAACACCATATATTTT.

The V and J genes are TRBV28 and TRBJ2-7, with 10 nucleotides matching TRBD1. The CDR3 totals 15 residues. Germline V lookup: CDR1 MDHEN, CDR2 SYDVKM. The ends lost 6 bases at V and 2 bases at J; junction bases unmatched: 7. CDR3 region: CASRPTGTGAYEQYF. The CDR3 DNA sequence: TGTGCCAGCAGACCCACCGGGACAGGGGCCTACGAGCAGTACTTC. The full variable domain, completed using reference TRBV28 and TRBJ2-7, is DVKVTQSSRYLVKRTGEKVFLECVQDMDHENMFWYRQDPGLGLRLIYFSYDVKMKEKGDIPEGYSVSREKKERFSLILESASTNQTSMYLCASRPTGTGAYEQYFGPGTRLTVT.

The chain has TRBV10-3 and TRBJ2-5, with 7 bases fitting TRBD1. V shed 3 bases, J shed 0 bases, and the junction held 4 bases outside the gene matches. CDR1 and CDR2 (germline): ENHRY, SYGVKD. The CDR3 spans 15 residues. Written as DNA, the CDR3 is TGTGCCATCAGTGAATCCGGGACAGACCAAGAGACCCAGTACTTC. This sequence encodes CAISESGTDQETQYF.

Regarding this clone: The sample contains more than one DNA sequence encoding this CDR3. V and J are TRBV6-6 and TRBJ2-3; D is unresolved. The CDR3 consists of 12 residues. CDR1 and CDR2 from the germline V gene are MNHNY and SVGAGI (reference sequence). V lost 6 bases and J 2 bases, leaving 6 bases between the germline ends. CDR3 protein: CASSPSTDTQYF. The CDR3 DNA sequence: TGTGCCAGCAGCCCCTCCACAGATACGCAGTATTTT.

The rearrangement uses TRBV7-2 and TRBJ2-1; 10 bases align to TRBD2. Germline-derived CDR1 and CDR2 are SGHTA and FQGNSA. There are 17 residues in the CDR3. With 0 bases clipped from V and 13 bases from J, the junction kept 15 bases outside the gene matches. CDR3 bases: TGTGCCAGCAGCTTAGCTGGACTAGCGGTCGATGGTAAAAGACAGTTCTTC. This gives the protein CASSLAGLAVDGKRQFF.

The chain couples TRBV2 to TRBJ1-6; 10 bases are a match to TRBD1. V shed 6 bases and J 7 bases; nucleotides not matched to a gene: 0. The CDR3 loop spans 13 amino acids. The V gene's germline CDR1 is SNHLY and CDR2 FYNNEI. The CDR3 loop is CASRDRGNSPLHF. CDR3 coding DNA: TGTGCCAGCAGGGACAGGGGGAATTCACCCCTCCACTTT.

V usage is TRBV5-1 and J usage is TRBJ1-1; D gene unclear. CDR1 and CDR2 from the germline V gene are SGHRS and YFSETQ. The CDR3 is made up of 13 amino acids. The V end was cut by 2 bases, the J end by 6 bases, with 11 bases between. CDR3 in DNA: TGCGCCAGCAGCTTCGGTAAAGTGGCTGAAGCTTTCTTT. Amino acids: CASSFGKVAEAFF.

This rearrangement joins TRBV4-3 to TRBJ1-6, with 7 nucleotides matching TRBD1. The length of the CDR3 is 15 residues. J gave up 9 bases and V 0 bases, and 5 bases lay outside the gene matches. The germline V gene has CDR1 LGHNA and CDR2 YSLEER. CDR3 amino acids: CASSQDRQGGSPLHF. As DNA, the CDR3 is TGCGCCAGCAGCCAAGATCGCCAGGGGGGTTCACCCCTCCACTTT.

This clone was counted once. J is TRBJ1-2 and V is TRBV19; the D is unclear. Per germline, CDR1 LNHDA and CDR2 SQIVND (reference sequence). This CDR3 has 14 amino acids. V was trimmed by 5 bases and J by 2 bases, leaving 12 bases between them. The CDR3 DNA reads TGTGCCAGTAGTCCCCGTGCCGAGAACTATGGCTACACCTTC. As protein: CASSPRAENYGYTF.

The CDR3 bases are TGTGCCAGCAGTCCCAAGAGAGGGTACCAAGAGACCCAGTACTTC. Translating gives CASSPKRGYQETQYF. The V gene is TRBV27, the J gene TRBJ2-5; perhaps TRBD2 as D (5 bases). CDR1 is MNHEY and CDR2 is SMNVEV in the germline V gene (reference sequence). The CDR3 length is 15 residues. Trimming took off 5 bases at V and 0 bases at J, with 13 bases between the two ends.

This clone was found a few times. The chain employs TRBV30 and TRBJ2-1, with D perhaps TRBD1 (5 bases). This CDR3 region has 15 residues. Germline V gives CDR1 GTSNPN, CDR2 SVGIG (reference sequence). The germline V and J ends were trimmed by 0 bases and 1 base, with 10 bases remaining between them. The CDR3 loop is CAWSVFQGSYNEQFF. CDR3 sequence (DNA): TGTGCCTGGAGTGTTTTCCAGGGTTCCTACAATGAGCAGTTCTTC.

This chain joins TRBV24-1 and TRBJ2-1, with 8 bases matching TRBD2. CDR1 and CDR2 (germline): KGHDR, SFDVKD. The CDR3 spans 14 residues. V trimming: 4 bases; J trimming: 7 bases; junction bases outside the gene matches: 5. The CDR3 sequence is CATSDGRAKNEQFF. Written as DNA, the CDR3 is TGTGCCACCAGTGACGGGAGGGCCAAGAATGAGCAGTTCTTC.

The chain employs TRBV5-4 and TRBJ2-7; no clear D. Between the trimmed V and J ends, which lost 3 bases and 0 bases, there was a span of 10 bases. This CDR3 has 14 amino acids. CDR1 is SGHNT, CDR2 YYREEE, per germline (reference sequence). The CDR3 protein is CASSSQTASYEQYF. Here the CDR3 DNA reads TGTGCCAGCAGCTCCCAAACAGCCTCCTACGAGCAGTACTTC.

J is TRBJ2-4 and V is TRBV18, with TRBD2 matching 13 bases. J lost 0 bases, V lost 4 bases, and 6 bases had no gene match. This CDR3 is 18 amino acids long. Per germline, CDR1 KGHSH and CDR2 LQKENI. The CDR3 sequence is CASSQPGLAGSAKNIQYF. Here the CDR3 DNA reads TGTGCCAGCTCACAACCGGGACTAGCGGGATCAGCCAAAAACATTCAGTACTTC.

CDR3 in DNA: TGTGCCAGCAGTTACTCTGCAGGGGCCAATCAGCCCCAGCATTTT. This gives the protein CASSYSAGANQPQHF. The chain has TRBV6-2 or TRBV6-3 and TRBJ1-5; maybe TRBD1 (6 bases). Germline V CDR1 and CDR2: MNHEY, SVGEGT. The CDR3 has 15 residues. V was trimmed by 0 bases and J by 3 bases, leaving 9 bases between them.